This record looks at one T cell receptor (beta chain) sequence and its context. Researchers ran the PCR with 60 Vbeta and 13 Jbeta primers. Some clones are missing from TCRdb's copy, which holds only in-frame ones; the method was immunoSEQ multiplex PCR. The table shows some 90,000 clones, with roughly three quarters occurring only once. CDR3 length: 14 amino acids. With V trimmed by 3 bases and J by 6 bases, 6 bases remained unmatched. Looked up from germline, CDR1 is LNHDA and CDR2 is SQIVND (reference sequence). Everyone who donated was a healthy bone marrow donor. This specimen belongs to a study of cytomegalovirus exposure and HLA in healthy donors.

This sequence joins TRBV19 and TRBJ1-2, with 8 bases matching TRBD1. The TCR originated in a man younger than 45 in good health and CMV-seronegative. Sequencing was performed on PBMCs. The CDR3 DNA reads TGTGCCAGTAGTATCCAGGGGGCGACTGATGGCTACACCTTC. This gives the protein CASSIQGATDGYTF.